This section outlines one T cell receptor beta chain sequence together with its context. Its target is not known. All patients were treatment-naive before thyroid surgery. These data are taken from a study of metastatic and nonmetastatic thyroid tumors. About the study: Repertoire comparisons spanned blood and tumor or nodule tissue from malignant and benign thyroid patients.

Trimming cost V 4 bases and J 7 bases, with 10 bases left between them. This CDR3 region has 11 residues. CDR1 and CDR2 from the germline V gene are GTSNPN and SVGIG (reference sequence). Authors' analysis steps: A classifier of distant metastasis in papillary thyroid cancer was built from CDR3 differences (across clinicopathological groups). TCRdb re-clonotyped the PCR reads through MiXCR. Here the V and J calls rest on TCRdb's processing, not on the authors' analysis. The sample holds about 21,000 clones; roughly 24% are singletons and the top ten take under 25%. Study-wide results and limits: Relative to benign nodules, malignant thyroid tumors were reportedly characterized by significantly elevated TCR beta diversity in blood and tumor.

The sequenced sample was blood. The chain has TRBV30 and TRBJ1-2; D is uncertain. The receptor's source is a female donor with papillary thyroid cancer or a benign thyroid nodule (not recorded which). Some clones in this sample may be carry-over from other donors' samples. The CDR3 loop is CAWIGDFGYTF. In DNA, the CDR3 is TGTGCCTGGATTGGAGACTTTGGCTACACCTTC.